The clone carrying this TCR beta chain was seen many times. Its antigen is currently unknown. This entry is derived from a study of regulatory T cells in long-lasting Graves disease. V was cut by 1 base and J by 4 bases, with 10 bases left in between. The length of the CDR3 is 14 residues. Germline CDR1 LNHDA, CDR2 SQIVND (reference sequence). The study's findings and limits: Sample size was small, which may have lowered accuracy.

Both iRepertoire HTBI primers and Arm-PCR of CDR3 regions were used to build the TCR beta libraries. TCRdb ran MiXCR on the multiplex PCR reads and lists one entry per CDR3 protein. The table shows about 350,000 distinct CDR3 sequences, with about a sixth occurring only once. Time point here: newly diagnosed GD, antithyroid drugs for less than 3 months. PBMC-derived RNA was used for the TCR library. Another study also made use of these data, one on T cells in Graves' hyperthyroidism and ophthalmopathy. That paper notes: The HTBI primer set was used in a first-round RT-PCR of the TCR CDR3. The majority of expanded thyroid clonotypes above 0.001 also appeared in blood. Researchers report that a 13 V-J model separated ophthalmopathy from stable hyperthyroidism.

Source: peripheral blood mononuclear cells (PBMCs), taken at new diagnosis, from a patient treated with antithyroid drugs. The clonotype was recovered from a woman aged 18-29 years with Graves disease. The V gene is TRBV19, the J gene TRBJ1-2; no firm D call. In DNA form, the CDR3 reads TGTGCCAGTAGTATAGGATTCGCGTTCTATGGCTACACCTTC. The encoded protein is CASSIGFAFYGYTF.